This TCR beta chain appears in the sequencing data of a study of blood T cell repertoires in COVID-19. Profiling relied on immunoSEQ multiplex PCR, and the TCRdb table lists in-frame clones only, not all of them. The sample yields about 310,000 clones, around 90% seen once. This clonotype was sampled from a woman aged 18-35 years with acute COVID-19. The specimen sequenced was PBMCs or T cells enriched from blood (not recorded which).

The CDR3 protein is CSVRRDLQETQYF. CDR3 nucleotide sequence: TGCAGCGTCCGAAGGGACTTACAAGAGACCCAGTACTTC. The chain has TRBV29-1 and TRBJ2-5; TRBD2 is a possible D gene (6 bases). The CDR3 runs 13 residues. CDR1 SQVTM and CDR2 ANQGSEA come from the germline V gene. Trimming took off 6 bases at V and 2 bases at J, with 13 bases between the two ends.